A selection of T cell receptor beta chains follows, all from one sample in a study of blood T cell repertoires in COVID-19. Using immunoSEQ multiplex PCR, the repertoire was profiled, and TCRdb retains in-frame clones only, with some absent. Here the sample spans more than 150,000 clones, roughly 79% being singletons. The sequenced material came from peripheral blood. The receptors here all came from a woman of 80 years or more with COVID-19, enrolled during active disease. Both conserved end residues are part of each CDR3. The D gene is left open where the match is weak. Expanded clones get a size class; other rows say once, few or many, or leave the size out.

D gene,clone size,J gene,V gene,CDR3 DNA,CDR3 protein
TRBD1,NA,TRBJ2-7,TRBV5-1,TGCGCCAGCAGCTTGGACAGGGGATACGAGCAGTACTTC,CASSLDRGYEQYF
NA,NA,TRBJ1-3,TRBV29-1,TGCAGCGTTGTAGTACGAGGATGGGGAAACACCATATATTTT,CSVVVRGWGNTIYF
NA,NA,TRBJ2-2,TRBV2,TGTGCCAGCACCCAACTTCAGAACACCGGGGAGCTGTTTTTT,CASTQLQNTGELFF
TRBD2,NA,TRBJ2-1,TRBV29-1,TGCAGCGTTGTCGGGCTAGCGGACTACAATGAGCAGTTCTTC,CSVVGLADYNEQFF
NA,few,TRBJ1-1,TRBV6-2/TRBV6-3,TGTGCCAGCAGTTACTGGAGGGGTAACACTGAAGCTTTCTTT,CASSYWRGNTEAFF
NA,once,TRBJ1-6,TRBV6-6,TGTGCCAGCAGTTACTCCCAACAATCAAATTCACCCCTCCACTTT,CASSYSQQSNSPLHF
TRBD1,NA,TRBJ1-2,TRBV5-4,TGTGCCAGCAGCCCTGGGGGGACCCCGGAGGCGTGGGGACAGAGGTATGGCTACACCTTC,CASSPGGTPEAWGQRYGYTF
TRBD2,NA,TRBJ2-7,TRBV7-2,TGTGCCAGCAGCTTCCCTAGCGGGGGGGTCGAAGAGCAGTACTTC,CASSFPSGGVEEQYF
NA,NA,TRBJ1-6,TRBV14,TGTGCCAGCAGCCCGGGAGGGAATTCACCCCTCCACTTT,CASSPGGNSPLHF
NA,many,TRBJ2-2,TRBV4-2,TGTGCCAGCAGCCAATATGCCCTGCGGGGAGCAGGCACCGGGGAGCTGTTTTTT,CASSQYALRGAGTGELFF
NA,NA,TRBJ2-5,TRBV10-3,TGTGCCATCAGTGAAGGGGCCCAAGAGACCCAGTACTTC,CAISEGAQETQYF
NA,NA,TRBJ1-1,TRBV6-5,TGTGCCACCATACCCCCAGGGAACACTGAAGCTTTCTTT,CATIPPGNTEAFF
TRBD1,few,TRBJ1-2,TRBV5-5,TGTGCCAGCAGCTTCCTAAGGACAGGGGAAAATGGCTACACCTTC,CASSFLRTGENGYTF
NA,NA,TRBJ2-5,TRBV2,TGTGCCAGCAGCCCTAACCCTACAGGCAAAGAGACCCAGTACTTC,CASSPNPTGKETQYF
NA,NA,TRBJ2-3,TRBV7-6,TGTGCCAGCAGCTTAGTACGGGGAGCTTCCACAGATACGCAGTATTTT,CASSLVRGASTDTQYF